This TCR beta chain came from a study of T cell clones after liver transplantation. This clone is large (0.1 to 1%) by share. The antigen is not known. Sequenced by immunoSEQ multiplex PCR; TCRdb stores in-frame clones only, minus some. Of approximately 2,100 clones listed, under 25% are singletons. TCRbeta sequences of proliferating CFSE-low MLR cells were labeled alloreactive. Trimming left V 4 bases short and J 3 bases short, with 16 bases between. In germline, CDR1 is GTSNPN, CDR2 SVGIG (reference sequence). The CDR3 is 14 amino acids. Input material: CD8+ T cells from cultured PBMCs. The source is a human patient who received a liver transplant. T cells may partly derive from the graft donor. The chain carries TRBV30 and TRBJ2-7, with a tentative D call TRBD2 (5 bases). CDR3 sequence (DNA): TGTGCCTGGAATATGGTAGCGCGAAACTACGAGCAGTACTTC. Amino acid sequence: CAWNMVARNYEQYF. Using reference TRBV30 and TRBJ2-7 for the parts outside the CDR3, the full variable domain is SQTIHQWPATLVQPVGSPLSLECTVEGTSNPNLYWYRQAAGRGLQLLFYSVGIGQISSEVPQNLSASRPQDRQFILSSKKLLLSDSGFYLCAWNMVARNYEQYFGPGTRLTVT.